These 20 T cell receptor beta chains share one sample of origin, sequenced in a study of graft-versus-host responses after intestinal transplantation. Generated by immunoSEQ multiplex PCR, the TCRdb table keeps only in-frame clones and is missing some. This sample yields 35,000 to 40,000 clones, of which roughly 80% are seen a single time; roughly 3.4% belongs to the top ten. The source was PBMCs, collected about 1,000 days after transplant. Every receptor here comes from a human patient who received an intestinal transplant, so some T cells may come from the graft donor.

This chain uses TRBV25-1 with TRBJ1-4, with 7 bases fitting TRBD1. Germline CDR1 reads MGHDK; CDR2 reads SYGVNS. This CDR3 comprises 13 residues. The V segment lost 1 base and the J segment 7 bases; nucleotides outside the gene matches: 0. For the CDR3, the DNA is TGTGCCAGCAGTGAATGGGACAGTGAAAAACTGTTTTTT. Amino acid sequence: CASSEWDSEKLFF.

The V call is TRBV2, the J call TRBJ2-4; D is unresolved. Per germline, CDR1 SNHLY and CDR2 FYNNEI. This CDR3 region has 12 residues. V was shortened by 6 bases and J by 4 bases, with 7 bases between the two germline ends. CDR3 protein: CASSELKNIQYF. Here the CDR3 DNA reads TGTGCCAGCAGCGAACTTAAAAACATTCAGTACTTC.

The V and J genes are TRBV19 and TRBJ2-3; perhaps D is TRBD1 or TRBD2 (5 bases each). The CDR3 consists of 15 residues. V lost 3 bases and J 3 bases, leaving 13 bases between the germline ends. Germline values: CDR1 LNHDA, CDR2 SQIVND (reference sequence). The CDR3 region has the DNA TGTGCCAGTAGTATGTCGAGGGGCGCTACAGATACGCAGTATTTT. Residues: CASSMSRGATDTQYF.

CDR3: CAISESGTGQNEQFF. As DNA, the CDR3 is TGTGCCATCAGTGAGTCAGGAACAGGACAGAATGAGCAGTTCTTC. The genes are TRBV10-3 and TRBJ2-1; D might be TRBD1 (6 bases). The CDR3 length is 15 residues. Trimming shortened V by 0 bases and J by 7 bases, and 13 bases separated the two germline ends. The germline gives CDR1 ENHRY, CDR2 SYGVKD.

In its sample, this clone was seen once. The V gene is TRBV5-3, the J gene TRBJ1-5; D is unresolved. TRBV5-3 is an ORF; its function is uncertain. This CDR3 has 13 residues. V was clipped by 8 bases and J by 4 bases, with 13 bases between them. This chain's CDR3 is CASALGENQPQHF. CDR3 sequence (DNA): TGTGCCAGCGCTCTTGGGGAGAATCAGCCCCAGCATTTT.

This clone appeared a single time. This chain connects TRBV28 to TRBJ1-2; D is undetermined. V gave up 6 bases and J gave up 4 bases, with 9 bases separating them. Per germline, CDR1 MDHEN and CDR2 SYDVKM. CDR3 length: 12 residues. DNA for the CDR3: TGTGCCAGCAGAAGGTTCAGCTATGGCTACACCTTC. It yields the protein CASRRFSYGYTF.

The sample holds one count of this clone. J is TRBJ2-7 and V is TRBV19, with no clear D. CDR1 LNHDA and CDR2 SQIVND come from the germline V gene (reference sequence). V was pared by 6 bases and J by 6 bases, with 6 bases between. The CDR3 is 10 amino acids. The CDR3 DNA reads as TGTGCCAGTAGAGGAAGCGAGCAGTACTTC. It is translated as CASRGSEQYF.

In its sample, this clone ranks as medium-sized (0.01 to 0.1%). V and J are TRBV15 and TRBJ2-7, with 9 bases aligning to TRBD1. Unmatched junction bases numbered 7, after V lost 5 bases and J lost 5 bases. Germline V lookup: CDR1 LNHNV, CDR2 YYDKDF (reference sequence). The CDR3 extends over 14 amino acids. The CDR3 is CATSAGTGLHEQYF. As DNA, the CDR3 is TGTGCCACCAGCGCAGGGACAGGGTTGCACGAGCAGTACTTC.

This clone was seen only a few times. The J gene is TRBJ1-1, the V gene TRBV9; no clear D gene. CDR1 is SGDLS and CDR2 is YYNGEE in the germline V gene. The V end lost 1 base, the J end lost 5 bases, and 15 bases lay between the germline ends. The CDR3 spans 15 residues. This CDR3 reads CASSVRERMSTEAFF. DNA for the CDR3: TGTGCCAGCAGCGTACGCGAGCGGATGTCGACTGAAGCTTTCTTT.

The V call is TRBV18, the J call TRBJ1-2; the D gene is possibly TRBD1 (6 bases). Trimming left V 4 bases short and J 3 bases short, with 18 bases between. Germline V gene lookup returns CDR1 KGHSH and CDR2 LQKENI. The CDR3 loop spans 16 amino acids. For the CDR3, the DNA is TGTGCCAGCTCACTATCGAGACAGGCCTCCTACTATGGCTACACCTTC. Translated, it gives CASSLSRQASYYGYTF.

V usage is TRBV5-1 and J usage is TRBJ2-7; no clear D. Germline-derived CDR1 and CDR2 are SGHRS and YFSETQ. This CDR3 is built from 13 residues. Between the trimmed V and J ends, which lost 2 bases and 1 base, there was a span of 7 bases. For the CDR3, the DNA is TGCGCCAGCAGCTTACGAGTTTCCTACGAGCAGTACTTC. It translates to CASSLRVSYEQYF. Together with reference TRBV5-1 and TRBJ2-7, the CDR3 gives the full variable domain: KAGVTQTPRYLIKTRGQQVTLSCSPISGHRSVSWYQQTPGQGLQFLFEYFSETQRNKGNFPGRFSGRQFSNSRSEMNVSTLELGDSALYLCASSLRVSYEQYFGPGTRLTVT.

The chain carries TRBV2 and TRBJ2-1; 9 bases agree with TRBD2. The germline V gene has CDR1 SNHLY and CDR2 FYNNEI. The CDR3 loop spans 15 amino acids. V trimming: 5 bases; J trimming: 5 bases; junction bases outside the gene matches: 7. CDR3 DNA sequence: TGTGCCAGCAGTAGTCCTAGCGGGATTCACAATGAGCAGTTCTTC. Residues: CASSSPSGIHNEQFF. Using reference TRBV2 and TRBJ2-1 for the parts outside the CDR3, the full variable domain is EPEVTQTPSHQVTQMGQEVILRCVPISNHLYFYWYRQILGQKVEFLVSFYNNEISEKSEIFDDQFSVERPDGSNFTLKIRSTKLEDSAMYFCASSSPSGIHNEQFFGPGTRLTVL.

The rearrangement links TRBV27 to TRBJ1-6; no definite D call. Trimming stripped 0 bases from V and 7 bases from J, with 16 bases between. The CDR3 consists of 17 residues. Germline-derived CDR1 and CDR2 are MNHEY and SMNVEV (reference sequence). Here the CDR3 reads CASSLSRAGSGNSPLHF. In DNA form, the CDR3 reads TGTGCCAGCAGTTTATCCCGTGCGGGGTCGGGGAATTCACCCCTCCACTTT.

This CDR3 is CASSLALGQPNQPQHF. The CDR3 region has the DNA TGTGCCAGCAGCTTGGCCCTCGGACAGCCCAATCAGCCCCAGCATTTT. The chain combines TRBV5-6 with TRBJ1-5; weak D call: TRBD1 (6 bases). Germline-derived CDR1 and CDR2 are SGHDT and YYEEEE. Trimming cost V 0 bases and J 3 bases, with 13 bases left between them. The length of the CDR3 is 16 residues.

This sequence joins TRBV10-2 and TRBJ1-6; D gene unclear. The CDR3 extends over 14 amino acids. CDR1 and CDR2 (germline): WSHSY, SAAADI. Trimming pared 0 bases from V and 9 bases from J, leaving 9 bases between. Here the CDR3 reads CASSESQGGSPLHF. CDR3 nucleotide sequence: TGCGCCAGCAGTGAGTCGCAAGGCGGTTCACCCCTCCACTTT.

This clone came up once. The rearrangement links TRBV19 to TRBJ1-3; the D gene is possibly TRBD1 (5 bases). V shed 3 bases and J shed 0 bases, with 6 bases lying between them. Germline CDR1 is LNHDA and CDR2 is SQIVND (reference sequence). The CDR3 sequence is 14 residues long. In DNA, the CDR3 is TGTGCCAGTAGTATCGACAGCTCTGGAAACACCATATATTTT. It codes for CASSIDSSGNTIYF. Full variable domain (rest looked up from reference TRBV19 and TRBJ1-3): DGGITQSPKYLFRKEGQNVTLSCEQNLNHDAMYWYRQDPGQGLRLIYYSQIVNDFQKGDIAEGYSVSREKKESFPLTVTSAQKNPTAFYLCASSIDSSGNTIYFGEGSWLTVV.

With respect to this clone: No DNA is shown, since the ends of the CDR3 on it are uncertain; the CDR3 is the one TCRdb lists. CDR3 in amino acids: CASGLVRRARPKNTEAFF. V is TRBV12-5 and J is TRBJ1-1. The CDR3 is 18 residues long, ends included. Germline V lookup: CDR1 LGHNT, CDR2 FRNRAP.

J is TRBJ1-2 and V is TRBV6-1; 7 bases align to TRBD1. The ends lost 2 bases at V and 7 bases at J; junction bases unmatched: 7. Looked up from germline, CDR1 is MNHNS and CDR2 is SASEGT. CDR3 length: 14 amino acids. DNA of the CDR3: TGTGCCAGCAGTGAACCCACAGGGGCAGGTGGCTACACCTTC. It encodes CASSEPTGAGGYTF.

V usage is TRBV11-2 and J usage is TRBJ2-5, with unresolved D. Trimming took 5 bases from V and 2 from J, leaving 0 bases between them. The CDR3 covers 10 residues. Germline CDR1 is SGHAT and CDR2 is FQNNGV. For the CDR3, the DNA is TGTGCCAGCAGCCAAGAGACCCAGTACTTC. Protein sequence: CASSQETQYF. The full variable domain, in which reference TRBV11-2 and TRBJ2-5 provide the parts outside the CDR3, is EAGVAQSPRYKIIEKRQSVAFWCNPISGHATLYWYQQILGQGPKLLIQFQNNGVVDDSQLPKDRFSAERLKGVDSTLKIQPAKLEDSAVYLCASSQETQYFGPGTRLLVL.

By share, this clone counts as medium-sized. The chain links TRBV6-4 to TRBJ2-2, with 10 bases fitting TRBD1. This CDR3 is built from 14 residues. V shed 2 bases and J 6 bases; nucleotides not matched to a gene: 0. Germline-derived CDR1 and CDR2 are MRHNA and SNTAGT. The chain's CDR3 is CASSDGQGAGELFF. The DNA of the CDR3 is TGTGCCAGCAGTGACGGACAGGGGGCCGGGGAGCTGTTTTTT.